These 8 T cell receptor beta chains originate from one sample sequenced in a study of blood T cell repertoires in COVID-19. Here immunoSEQ multiplex PCR was the method, and the copy in TCRdb shows in-frame clones only, minus some. The profile shows 65,000 to 70,000 clones, about four fifths of them singletons. What was sequenced was peripheral blood. The receptor source for this set is a human donor in a cohort sampled during active COVID-19.

J is TRBJ2-7 and V is TRBV20-1; D is undetermined. CDR1 is DFQATT, CDR2 SNEGSKA, per germline (reference sequence). V dropped 3 bases and J dropped 3 bases, with 15 bases sitting between them. The CDR3 is 14 amino acids. CDR3 nucleotides: TGCAGTGCTAGTGACTTGTTGGCCCTCTACGAGCAGTACTTC. Protein: CSASDLLALYEQYF.

The J gene is TRBJ1-5, the V gene TRBV5-4; a possible D gene is TRBD1 (6 bases). Trimming cost V 4 bases and J 5 bases, with 16 bases left between them. CDR3 length: 15 residues. Looked up from germline, CDR1 is SGHNT and CDR2 is YYREEE (reference sequence). The CDR3 DNA follows: TGTGCCAGCAGCGGTAACAGGGTCACGTATCAGCCCCAGCATTTT. Protein sequence: CASSGNRVTYQPQHF.

V and J are TRBV15 and TRBJ2-3, with unresolved D. This CDR3 spans 13 amino acids. Germline-derived CDR1 and CDR2 are LNHNV and YYDKDF (reference sequence). V lost 4 bases and J 0 bases, leaving 5 bases between the germline ends. The CDR3 sequence: CATSTRSTDTQYF. CDR3 sequence (DNA): TGTGCCACCAGCACCAGGAGCACAGATACGCAGTATTTT.

This clone was observed a handful of times. The chain links TRBV11-2 to TRBJ1-3; TRBD1 agrees at 9 bases. CDR1 is SGHAT and CDR2 is FQNNGV in the germline V gene. CDR3 length equals 18 residues. Trimming took 5 bases from V and 0 from J; bases not matched to a gene: 11. The CDR3 spells CASSRRGQGSISGNTIYF. As DNA, the CDR3 is TGTGCCAGCAGCCGCCGGGGACAGGGATCGATCTCTGGAAACACCATATATTTT.

The chain links TRBV6-1 to TRBJ1-6; 7 bases are shared with TRBD1. The CDR3 runs 15 residues. Germline V gene lookup returns CDR1 MNHNS and CDR2 SASEGT. V gave up 1 base and J gave up 7 bases; unmatched junction bases: 4. In nucleotides, the CDR3 is TGTGCCAGCAGTGAAGAGCCGGGACAGAATTCACCCCTCCACTTT. It codes for CASSEEPGQNSPLHF.

This clone was found once. J is TRBJ2-7 and V is TRBV3-1 (or the pseudogene TRBV3-2); D is possibly TRBD2 (6 bases). V lost 2 bases and J lost 3, with 14 bases in between. CDR3 length: 15 amino acids. Looked up from germline, CDR1 is LGHDT and CDR2 is YNNKEL (reference sequence). Here the CDR3 reads CASSQSEGPIYEQYF. The CDR3 bases are TGTGCCAGCAGCCAATCGGAGGGACCGATCTACGAGCAGTACTTC.

The chain employs TRBV19 and TRBJ1-1; D possibly corresponds to TRBD1 (5 bases). The V end lost 7 bases, the J end lost 5 bases, and 17 bases lay between the germline ends. Germline V gene sequence: CDR1 LNHDA, CDR2 SQIVND (reference sequence). The CDR3 spans 14 residues. CDR3 amino acids: CASNAVSRGTEAFF. CDR3 DNA: TGTGCCAGTAACGCCGTGTCCCGGGGGACTGAAGCTTTCTTT.

The rearrangement uses TRBV7-2 and TRBJ1-1, with D unresolved. Germline-derived CDR1 and CDR2 are SGHTA and FQGNSA. The CDR3 loop spans 14 amino acids. The germline V and J ends were trimmed by 5 bases and 6 bases, with 16 bases remaining between them. CDR3 in amino acids: CASSAALASAEAFF. DNA for the CDR3: TGTGCCAGCAGCGCGGCCCTAGCGTCGGCTGAAGCTTTCTTT.